This paragraph reports one T cell receptor (beta chain). Losses at the gene ends were 6 bases for V and 11 bases for J; bases not matched to a gene: 8. The CDR3 is 13 residues long. Germline V gives CDR1 LNHDA, CDR2 SQIVND (reference sequence). In the original workflow: Nucleated cell counts were estimated from reference gene primer amplification. Profiling relied on immunoSEQ multiplex PCR, and the TCRdb table lists in-frame clones only, not all of them. V, J and clone size are those of that table, while D and trimming were read from the DNA. The repertoire has under 450,000 clones, about 91% of them found once; the top ten carry 1.5% to 1.7%. The data were taken from a study of blood T cell repertoires in COVID-19. Overall study context: COVID-19 samples, acute and convalescent, were from the United States, Italy and Spain.

The V gene is TRBV19, the J gene TRBJ1-1; 11 nucleotides agree with TRBD1. What was sequenced was peripheral blood. The TCR sequence derives from a woman in her thirties or forties with COVID-19, enrolled during active disease. The CDR3 nucleotides read TGTGCCAGTAGGATGCCGGGACAGGGGGACGCTTTCTTT. It is translated as CASRMPGQGDAFF.